Given below is one TCR beta chain in context. The CDR3 totals 15 residues. Trimming took off 3 bases at V and 0 bases at J, with 9 bases between the two ends. Germline V gene data show CDR1 as SQVTM and CDR2 as ANQGSEA. This sample was taken from a study of control samples from healthy donors and cancer patients. Method: immunoSEQ multiplex PCR; TCRdb's copy keeps in-frame clones and lacks some. The sample comprises around 170,000 clones, 88% of which are singletons, and 4.9% rests with the top ten. The chain combines TRBV29-1 with TRBJ2-6; tentatively, D is TRBD1 (5 bases). This clonotype was obtained from a woman aged 30 to 39 in good health. Sequences were obtained from blood. CDR3 amino acids: CSVEARVSGANVLTF. In DNA form, the CDR3 reads TGCAGCGTTGAGGCCAGGGTCTCTGGGGCCAACGTCCTGACTTTC. Together with reference TRBV29-1 and TRBJ2-6, the CDR3 gives the full variable domain: SAVISQKPSRDICQRGTSLTIQCQVDSQVTMMFWYRQQPGQSLTLIATANQGSEATYESGFVIDKFPISRPNLTFSTLTVSNMSPEDSSIYLCSVEARVSGANVLTFGAGSRLTVL.